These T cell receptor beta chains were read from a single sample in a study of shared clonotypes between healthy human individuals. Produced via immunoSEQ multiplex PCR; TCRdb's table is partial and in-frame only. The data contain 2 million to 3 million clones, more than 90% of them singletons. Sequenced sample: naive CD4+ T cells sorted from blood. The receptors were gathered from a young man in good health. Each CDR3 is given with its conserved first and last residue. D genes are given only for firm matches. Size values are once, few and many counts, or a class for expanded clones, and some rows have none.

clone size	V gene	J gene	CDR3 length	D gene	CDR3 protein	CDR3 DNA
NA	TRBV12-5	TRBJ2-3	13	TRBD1	CASGITGADTQYF	TGTGCTAGTGGCATTACAGGGGCAGATACGCAGTATTTT
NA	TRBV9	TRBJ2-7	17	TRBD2	CASSPNPSAGGPYEQYF	TGTGCCAGCAGCCCAAACCCGAGCGCGGGAGGGCCTTACGAGCAGTACTTC
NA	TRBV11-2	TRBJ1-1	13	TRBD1	CASSLTGGTEAFF	TGTGCCAGCAGCTTAACAGGGGGGACTGAAGCTTTCTTT
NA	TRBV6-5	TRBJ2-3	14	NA	CASRRNGALDTQYF	TGTGCCAGCAGACGAAATGGGGCCCTAGATACGCAGTATTTT
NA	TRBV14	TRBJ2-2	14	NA	CASSPRSYTGELFF	TGTGCCAGCAGCCCCAGGTCCTACACCGGGGAGCTGTTTTTT
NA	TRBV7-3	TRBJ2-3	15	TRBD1	CASSARTGAVDTQYF	TGTGCCAGCAGCGCCCGGACAGGGGCAGTAGATACGCAGTATTTT
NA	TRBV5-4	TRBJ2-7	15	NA	CASSLTGASSYEQYF	TGTGCCAGCAGCTTGACGGGGGCCAGCTCCTACGAGCAGTACTTC
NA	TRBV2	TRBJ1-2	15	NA	CASSDLGGGNYGYTF	TGTGCCAGCAGTGATCTCGGAGGAGGCAACTATGGCTACACCTTC
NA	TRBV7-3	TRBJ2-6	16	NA	CASSLQGPAGANVLTF	TGTGCCAGCAGCTTACAGGGTCCGGCTGGGGCCAACGTCCTGACTTTC
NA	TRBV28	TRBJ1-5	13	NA	CASSTQQGQPQHF	TGTGCCAGCAGTACCCAACAGGGACAGCCCCAGCATTTT
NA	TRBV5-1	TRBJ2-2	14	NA	CASSEQGMPGELFF	TGCGCCAGCAGTGAACAGGGAATGCCCGGGGAGCTGTTTTTT
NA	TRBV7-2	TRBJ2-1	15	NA	CASRLSLGTYNEQFF	TGTGCCAGCAGACTTAGCCTAGGGACCTACAATGAGCAGTTCTTC
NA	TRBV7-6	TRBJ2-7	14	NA	CASSLADPGYEQYF	TGTGCCAGCAGCTTAGCCGACCCCGGGTACGAGCAGTACTTC
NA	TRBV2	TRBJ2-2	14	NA	CASLPGENTGELFF	TGTGCCAGCCTCCCGGGGGAGAACACCGGGGAGCTGTTTTTT
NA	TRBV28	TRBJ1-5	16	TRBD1	CASSAITGQSNQPQHF	TGTGCCAGCAGTGCCATAACGGGACAGTCCAATCAGCCCCAGCATTTT
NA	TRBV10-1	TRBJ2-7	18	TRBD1	CASSSPGQGVGRSYEQYF	TGCGCCAGCAGTTCTCCGGGACAGGGGGTAGGGAGGTCCTACGAGCAGTACTTC
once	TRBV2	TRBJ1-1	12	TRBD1	CATGTANTEAFF	TGTGCCACCGGGACAGCGAACACTGAAGCTTTCTTT
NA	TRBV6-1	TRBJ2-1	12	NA	CASSEAGTSQFF	TGTGCCAGCAGTGAAGCGGGGACTTCCCAGTTCTTC
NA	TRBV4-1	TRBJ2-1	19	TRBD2	CASSQDIAGGPGGYNEQFF	TGCGCCAGCAGCCAAGATATAGCGGGAGGGCCGGGTGGCTACAATGAGCAGTTCTTC
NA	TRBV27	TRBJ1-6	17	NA	CASSFRGPSSYNSPLHF	TGTGCCAGCAGTTTCCGGGGCCCAAGCTCCTATAATTCACCCCTCCACTTT
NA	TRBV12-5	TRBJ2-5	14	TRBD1	CASGAGTGLETQYF	TGTGCTAGTGGTGCAGGGACAGGGCTGGAGACCCAGTACTTC
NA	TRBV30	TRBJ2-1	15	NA	CAWTGAEAGYNEQFF	TGTGCCTGGACCGGGGCGGAGGCCGGTTACAATGAGCAGTTCTTC
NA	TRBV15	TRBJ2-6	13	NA	CATRLSGANVLTF	TGTGCCACCCGACTCTCTGGGGCCAACGTCCTGACTTTC
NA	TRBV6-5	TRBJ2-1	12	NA	CASWPGGSEQFF	TGTGCCAGCTGGCCGGGGGGCTCTGAGCAGTTCTTC
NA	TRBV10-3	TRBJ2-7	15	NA	CAISDPPTGNYEQYF	TGTGCCATCAGTGACCCTCCGACGGGAAACTACGAGCAGTACTTC
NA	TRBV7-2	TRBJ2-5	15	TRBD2	CASSPAGLATGTQYF	TGTGCCAGCAGCCCCGCGGGACTAGCCACTGGGACCCAGTACTTC
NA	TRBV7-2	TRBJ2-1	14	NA	CASSLGGSYNEQFF	TGTGCCAGCAGCTTAGGGGGCTCATACAATGAGCAGTTCTTC
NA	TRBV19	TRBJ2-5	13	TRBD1	CASAGTAQETQYF	TGTGCCAGTGCCGGGACAGCTCAAGAGACCCAGTACTTC
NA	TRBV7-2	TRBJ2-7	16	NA	CASSLVAFQGRYEQYF	TGTGCCAGCAGCTTAGTAGCATTCCAGGGTCGTTACGAGCAGTACTTC
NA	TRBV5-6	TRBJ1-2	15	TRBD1	CASSLGPAGGYGYTF	TGTGCCAGCAGCTTGGGGCCAGCAGGGGGCTATGGCTACACCTTC
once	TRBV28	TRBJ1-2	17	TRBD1	CATNDPGQGVPVYGYTF	TGTGCCACCAACGACCCGGGACAGGGGGTTCCCGTCTATGGCTACACCTTC
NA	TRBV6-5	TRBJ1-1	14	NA	CASSYRRVNTEAFF	TGTGCCAGCAGTTATCGCAGGGTGAACACTGAAGCTTTCTTT
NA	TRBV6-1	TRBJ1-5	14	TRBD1	CASSPTQGGQPQHF	TGTGCCAGCAGTCCTACGCAGGGGGGACAGCCCCAGCATTTT
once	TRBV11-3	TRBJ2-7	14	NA	CASSVTGGPYEQYF	TGTGCCAGCAGCGTAACGGGCGGGCCCTACGAGCAGTACTTC
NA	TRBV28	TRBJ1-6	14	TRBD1	CASTRDRVVSPLHF	TGTGCCAGCACCCGGGACAGGGTGGTGTCACCCCTCCACTTT
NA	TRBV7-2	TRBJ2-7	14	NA	CASSPRQGGYEQYF	TGTGCCAGCAGCCCTAGACAGGGAGGTTACGAGCAGTACTTC
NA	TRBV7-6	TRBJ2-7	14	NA	CASSLSWNAYEQYF	TGTGCCAGCAGCTTATCGTGGAATGCCTACGAGCAGTACTTC
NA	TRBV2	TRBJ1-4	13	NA	CASRQGANEKLFF	TGTGCCAGCAGACAGGGTGCTAATGAAAAACTGTTTTTT
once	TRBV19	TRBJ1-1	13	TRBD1	CASGISGGDGGFF	TGTGCCAGTGGTATATCAGGGGGCGATGGAGGTTTCTTT
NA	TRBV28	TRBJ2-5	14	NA	CASSFPRTRETQYF	TGTGCCAGCAGTTTCCCTCGGACGAGGGAGACCCAGTACTTC
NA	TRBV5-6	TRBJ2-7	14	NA	CASSAQGTPYEQYF	TGTGCCAGCAGCGCCCAGGGTACCCCCTACGAGCAGTACTTC
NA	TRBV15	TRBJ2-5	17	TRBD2	CATSRDPAGGPRETQYF	TGTGCCACCAGCAGAGATCCAGCGGGGGGGCCTCGGGAGACCCAGTACTTC
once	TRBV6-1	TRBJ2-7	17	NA	CASSEARGKGMAYEQYF	TGTGCCAGCAGTGAAGCTCGGGGTAAGGGGATGGCCTACGAGCAGTACTTC
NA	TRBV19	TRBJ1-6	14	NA	CASRNQGYDSPLHF	TGTGCCAGTAGGAATCAAGGATACGATTCACCCCTCCACTTT
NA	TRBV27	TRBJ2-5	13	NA	CASSLGRPYEQYF	TGTGCCAGCAGTTTGGGACGGCCCTATGAACAGTACTTC
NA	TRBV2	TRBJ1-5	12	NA	CASRTVNQPQHF	TGTGCCAGCCGGACAGTTAATCAGCCCCAGCATTTT
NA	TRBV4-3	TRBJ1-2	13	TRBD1	CASSLEQGDGYTF	TGCGCCAGCAGTCTCGAACAGGGGGACGGCTACACCTTC
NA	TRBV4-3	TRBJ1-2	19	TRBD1	CASSQEAGQGGVFGYGYTF	TGCGCCAGCAGCCAAGAAGCCGGGCAGGGGGGTGTTTTCGGCTATGGCTACACCTTC
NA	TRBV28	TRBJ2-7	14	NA	CASSLYPASYEQYF	TGTGCCAGCAGTTTATATCCAGCTTCCTACGAGCAGTACTTC
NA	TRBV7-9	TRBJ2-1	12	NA	CASSPNTNEQFF	TGTGCCAGCAGCCCAAATACGAATGAGCAGTTCTTC
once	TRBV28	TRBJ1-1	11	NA	CASSLMGLAFF	TGTGCCAGCAGTTTGATGGGACTAGCTTTCTTT
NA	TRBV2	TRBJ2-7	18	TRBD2	CASSEGDLTSGGAYEQYF	TGTGCCAGCAGTGAAGGGGATTTGACTAGCGGGGGGGCGTACGAGCAGTACTTC
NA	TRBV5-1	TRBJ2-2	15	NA	CASSLEIADTGELFF	TGCGCCAGCAGCTTGGAGATTGCCGACACCGGGGAGCTGTTTTTT
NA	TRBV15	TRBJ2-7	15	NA	CATSRDPGAPYEQYF	TGTGCCACCAGCAGAGATCCAGGGGCCCCCTACGAGCAGTACTTC
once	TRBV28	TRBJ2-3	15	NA	CASSFPGGSTDTQYF	TGTGCCAGCAGTTTCCCCGGGGGTAGCACAGATACGCAGTATTTT